A single sample is the source of the 16 T cell receptor beta chains below, sequenced in a study of cytomegalovirus exposure and HLA in healthy donors. This PCR relied on a set of 60 Vbeta primers and 13 Jbeta primers. The table came from immunoSEQ multiplex PCR; TCRdb's copy has only in-frame clones and leaves some out. Seen here are some 160,000 clones, roughly 9.4% observed once, and the top ten hold less than 2%. Material for sequencing was PBMCs. These receptors were obtained from a male donor in good health and CMV-seronegative.

This clone was seen more than once but under ten times. The chain couples TRBV29-1 to TRBJ1-2; D is uncertain. V lost 6 bases and J 6 bases, leaving 11 bases between the germline ends. The germline gives CDR1 SQVTM, CDR2 ANQGSEA. This CDR3 is built from 11 residues. The chain's CDR3 is CSVEGNDGYTF. CDR3 DNA sequence: TGCAGCGTAGAGGGAAATGATGGCTACACCTTC.

This clone came up a few times. The chain uses TRBV5-6 and TRBJ1-1; D is uncertain. Trimming cost V 4 bases and J 7 bases, with 14 bases left between them. Germline CDR1 SGHDT, CDR2 YYEEEE. The CDR3 sequence is 13 residues long. Here the CDR3 reads CASSAGVGYEAFF. CDR3 sequence (DNA): TGTGCCAGCAGCGCGGGCGTGGGGTATGAAGCTTTCTTT.

This clone was seen only a few times. The chain joins TRBV6-1 to TRBJ2-1; TRBD1 aligns across 7 bases. CDR1 is MNHNS, CDR2 SASEGT, per germline. V lost 8 bases, J lost 8 bases, and 3 bases stayed unmatched. This CDR3 is built from 11 residues. Here the CDR3 DNA reads TGTGCCAGCGAGGGGGCATATGAGCAGTTCTTC. Its protein is CASEGAYEQFF.

This clone was seen a few times. The chain uses TRBV15 and TRBJ1-5, with D perhaps TRBD1 (6 bases). Trimming shortened V by 5 bases and J by 4 bases, and 18 bases separated the two germline ends. Germline CDR1 reads LNHNV; CDR2 reads YYDKDF (reference sequence). CDR3 size: 16 residues. The CDR3 DNA reads as TGTGCCACCAGCCGTGACAGGAACCCTGGGAATCAGCCCCAGCATTTT. It codes for CATSRDRNPGNQPQHF.

V is TRBV7-7 and J is TRBJ2-7; 8 positions match TRBD1. CDR3 size: 13 residues. Germline loops: CDR1 SSHAT, CDR2 FNYEAQ (reference sequence). V trimming: 4 bases; J trimming: 3 bases; junction bases outside the gene matches: 2. CDR3 amino acids: CASSSGQDYEQYF. In DNA, the CDR3 is TGTGCCAGCAGCTCGGGACAGGACTACGAGCAGTACTTC.

This sequence joins TRBV7-9 and TRBJ2-5; 8 nucleotides match TRBD2. V dropped 1 base and J dropped 4; count of bases not matched to a gene: 5. The CDR3 runs to 15 residues. CDR1 SEHNR and CDR2 FQNEAQ come from the germline V gene (reference sequence). The CDR3 nucleotides are TGTGCCAGCAGCTTAGAGGGACTAGGGGTAGAGACCCAGTACTTC. Translating gives CASSLEGLGVETQYF.

This clone showed up just a few times. The sample has other DNA sequences that encode this CDR3 too. CDR3 nucleotides: TGCAGCGTTGAAACAGGGGGGTCCTACGAGCAGTACTTC. Translated, it gives CSVETGGSYEQYF. The J gene is TRBJ2-7, the V gene TRBV29-1, with 8 bases that match TRBD1. The germline V gene encodes CDR1 SQVTM and CDR2 ANQGSEA. Trimming at V came to 2 bases and at J to 1 base, leaving 1 base not matched to a gene. CDR3 length: 13 amino acids.

The rearrangement links TRBV29-1 to TRBJ1-1; D is unresolved. The CDR3 covers 10 residues. The V and J ends lost 7 bases and 4 bases respectively, with 7 bases between them. The germline gives CDR1 SQVTM, CDR2 ANQGSEA. In DNA form, the CDR3 reads TGCAGCGGTGGAGGCACTGAAGCTTTCTTT. This translates into CSGGGTEAFF. The full variable domain, its missing parts supplied by reference TRBV29-1 and TRBJ1-1, is SAVISQKPSRDICQRGTSLTIQCQVDSQVTMMFWYRQQPGQSLTLIATANQGSEATYESGFVIDKFPISRPNLTFSTLTVSNMSPEDSSIYLCSGGGTEAFFGQGTRLTVV.

This clone has only a few counts. CDR3 residues: CASSAVGRTDTQYF. The CDR3 DNA is TGTGCCAGCAGCGCCGTGGGGAGGACAGATACGCAGTATTTT. The chain couples TRBV25-1 to TRBJ2-3, with a tentative D call TRBD2 (6 bases). There are 14 residues in the CDR3. V dropped 6 bases and J dropped 3 bases, with 13 bases sitting between them. Looked up from germline, CDR1 is MGHDK and CDR2 is SYGVNS.

This clone has only a few counts. The rearrangement links TRBV10-3 to TRBJ2-1; D is possibly TRBD1 (6 bases). There are 15 residues in the CDR3. V was pared by 5 bases and J by 8 bases, with 19 bases between. Germline CDR1 and CDR2: ENHRY and SYGVKD. Written as DNA, the CDR3 is TGTGCCATCAGTACCGGACAGCCTGGACGGGATGAGCAGTTCTTC. Amino acid sequence: CAISTGQPGRDEQFF.

The chain joins TRBV5-4 to TRBJ2-3; possible D gene TRBD2, 6 bases. V lost 3 bases to trimming and J lost 2 bases, with 16 bases between them. The CDR3 runs 16 residues. The germline V gene has CDR1 SGHNT and CDR2 YYREEE (reference sequence). The CDR3 DNA sequence: TGTGCCAGCAGCTCCCCTAGCGTCGGGCTCACAGATACGCAGTATTTT. It yields the protein CASSSPSVGLTDTQYF. The full variable domain, completed using reference TRBV5-4 and TRBJ2-3, is ETGVTQSPTHLIKTRGQQVTLRCSSQSGHNTVSWYQQALGQGPQFIFQYYREEENGRGNFPPRFSGLQFPNYSSELNVNALELDDSALYLCASSSPSVGLTDTQYFGPGTRLTVL.

This clone turned up a few times. V usage is TRBV28 and J usage is TRBJ2-7; perhaps TRBD2 as D (5 bases). This CDR3 has 15 residues. Per germline, CDR1 MDHEN and CDR2 SYDVKM. V lost 4 bases and J lost 2, with 15 bases in between. This CDR3 reads CASSSSSRRTYEQYF. As DNA, the CDR3 is TGTGCCAGCAGTTCCTCTAGCAGAAGAACCTACGAGCAGTACTTC.

The chain has TRBV7-3 and TRBJ2-5; 9 nucleotides agree with TRBD1. The J segment lost 4 bases and the V segment lost 5 bases, leaving 8 bases of the junction unmatched. The length of the CDR3 is 15 residues. CDR1 is SGHTA and CDR2 is FQGTGA in the germline V gene. The CDR3 reads CASSREQGAGETQYF. CDR3 nucleotide sequence: TGTGCCAGCAGCCGCGAACAGGGGGCCGGAGAGACCCAGTACTTC.

The J gene is TRBJ2-1, the V gene TRBV2, with 8 nucleotides matching TRBD1. The V and J ends lost 6 bases and 9 bases, in that order; junction bases with no gene match: 7. Germline V lookup: CDR1 SNHLY, CDR2 FYNNEI. The CDR3 extends over 13 amino acids. The DNA for the CDR3 is TGTGCCAGCAGGGACGACAGGGGCATTGAGCAGTTCTTC. Translated, it gives CASRDDRGIEQFF.

This clone was observed many times. The chain combines TRBV5-1 with TRBJ2-3; 10 nucleotides match TRBD2. After removal of 4 bases from V and 6 bases from J, the junction contained 5 bases not matched to a gene. The CDR3 sequence is 14 residues long. The germline V gene encodes CDR1 SGHRS and CDR2 YFSETQ. The CDR3 reads CASSQLAGLDTQYF. CDR3 DNA: TGCGCCAGCAGCCAACTAGCGGGGTTGGATACGCAGTATTTT.

The chain has TRBV4-3 and TRBJ1-1; a possible D gene is TRBD1 (5 bases). The ends were cut back, 0 bases at V and 3 bases at J, with 8 bases in the middle. This CDR3 has 14 residues. Germline V gives CDR1 LGHNA, CDR2 YSLEER. CDR3 in amino acids: CASSQDRVHTEAFF. DNA of the CDR3: TGCGCCAGCAGCCAAGACAGGGTTCACACTGAAGCTTTCTTT.